Below are 8 T cell receptor beta chains sequenced from a single sample in a study of blood T cell repertoires in COVID-19 (dated by TCRdb to the early 2020s). The library was generated by the immunoSEQ multiplex PCR assay. The source is immuneACCESS, and TCRdb retained only in-frame sequences with V and J called. Part of the clones is not carried over; for the studies checked, unresolved V genes explain less than half of this, and the remainder is unexplained. This sample has 250,000 to 350,000 clones in its table, and around four fifths of those were observed once. Of the sample, around 3.9% falls within the top ten clones. What was sequenced was peripheral blood. The receptors shown here come from a woman in her 50s with active or convalescent COVID-19.

This clone was picked up a small number of times. The V call is TRBV11-2, the J call TRBJ2-7, with 10 bases matching TRBD1. Looked up from germline, CDR1 is SGHAT and CDR2 is FQNNGV. This CDR3 is 14 amino acids long. V lost 5 bases and J lost 5; bases outside the gene matches: 6. CDR3 sequence: CASSPGQGFDEQYF. Here the CDR3 DNA reads TGTGCCAGCAGCCCGGGACAGGGGTTCGACGAGCAGTACTTC. Drawing the rest from reference TRBV11-2 and TRBJ2-7, the complete variable domain is EAGVAQSPRYKIIEKRQSVAFWCNPISGHATLYWYQQILGQGPKLLIQFQNNGVVDDSQLPKDRFSAERLKGVDSTLKIQPAKLEDSAVYLCASSPGQGFDEQYFGPGTRLTVT.

The chain links TRBV27 to TRBJ2-3, with 10 positions matching TRBD1. This CDR3 has 19 amino acids. Germline values: CDR1 MNHEY, CDR2 SMNVEV (reference sequence). The V gene end was trimmed by 6 bases and the J gene end by 4 bases; junction bases not matched to a gene: 19. The chain's CDR3 is CASSRGQGKGGPGPDTQYF. The CDR3, as DNA: TGTGCCAGCAGCCGGGGACAGGGGAAGGGCGGGCCAGGGCCAGATACGCAGTATTTT.

The rearrangement joins TRBV4-2 to TRBJ2-1; the match to TRBD2 covers 10 bases. Germline CDR1 reads LGHNA; CDR2 reads YNFKEQ. Unmatched junction bases numbered 5, after V lost 1 base and J lost 5 bases. This CDR3 spans 16 amino acids. The CDR3 DNA follows: TGTGCCAGCAGCCAAGGAGGGACTAGCGCCGACAATGAGCAGTTCTTC. Translation: CASSQGGTSADNEQFF.

This clone was counted only a few times. The chain is built from TRBV5-6 and TRBJ2-3; D is undetermined. From germline, CDR1 is SGHDT and CDR2 YYEEEE. Deletions cut 1 base from V and 0 bases from J, with 9 bases between. CDR3 size: 15 residues. CDR3 DNA sequence: TGTGCCAGCAGCTTGATTGTGAGCAGCACAGATACGCAGTATTTT. This gives the protein CASSLIVSSTDTQYF.

The CDR3 reads CASSPFGLDGYTF. CDR3 DNA: TGTGCCAGCAGCCCTTTCGGACTGGATGGCTACACCTTC. The rearrangement uses TRBV3-1 (or the pseudogene TRBV3-2) and TRBJ1-2, with D hard to call. The CDR3 totals 13 residues. Per the germline V gene, CDR1 is LGHDT and CDR2 is YNNKEL (reference sequence). With 4 bases removed from V and 6 bases from J, the gap between germline ends came to 12 bases.

The rearrangement links TRBV5-1 to TRBJ2-5; possibly TRBD1 for D (6 bases). V was clipped by 0 bases and J by 5 bases, with 17 bases between them. The CDR3 is 16 residues long. The germline V gene has CDR1 SGHRS and CDR2 YFSETQ. DNA of the CDR3: TGCGCCAGCAGCTTGGTTGGGACCCCCAGGGGCGAGACCCAGTACTTC. This translates into CASSLVGTPRGETQYF.

This sequence joins TRBV5-1 and TRBJ2-1; 7 bases line up with TRBD1. The CDR3 is made up of 15 amino acids. Germline V gene data show CDR1 as SGHRS and CDR2 as YFSETQ. V lost 5 bases and J lost 0; bases outside the gene matches: 5. CDR3 in DNA: TGCGCCAGCAGATACCAGGGGGTCTCCTACAATGAGCAGTTCTTC. Protein sequence: CASRYQGVSYNEQFF.

The chain is built from TRBV19 and TRBJ2-3, with D possibly being TRBD2 (5 bases). The germline V gene has CDR1 LNHDA and CDR2 SQIVND (reference sequence). CDR3 length: 15 amino acids. The V end was cut by 7 bases, the J end by 4 bases, with 18 bases between. The CDR3 sequence is CASNDPRAIADTQYF. CDR3 bases: TGTGCCAGTAACGACCCGAGGGCCATAGCAGATACGCAGTATTTT.